The following is a TCR beta chain sequence with its context. Its antigen is still unknown. TCR beta rearrangements were amplified from peripheral blood genomic DNA. CDR3 size: 15 residues. Germline CDR1 is LNHDA and CDR2 is SQIVND (reference sequence). The V gene lost 4 bases and the J gene lost 0 bases, with 10 bases spanning the gap. The data were taken from a study of T cell repertoires in aging, cancer and after chemotherapy. TRB rearrangements spanning V, D and J were amplified using mixed TRB-A/B primers. TCRdb fed the multiplex PCR reads into MiXCR, producing one record per CDR3 protein. The sample includes about 9,200 distinct CDR3 sequences, 38% of them seen just once. Study-wide results and caveats: In healthy donors, age-related TCR diversity loss mainly reflected lost richness. Median generation probability rose over the chemotherapy interval in each cancer cohort, suggesting rebound thymic output. No conclusions about immunological memory after chemotherapy can be drawn from the repertoire data.

The rearrangement joins TRBV19 to TRBJ2-1; a possible D gene is TRBD1 (6 bases). Sequences were obtained from blood. This receptor was identified in a human donor in good health. CDR3 sequence: CASSTTRGSYNEQFF. The CDR3 DNA reads as TGTGCCAGTAGTACCACCAGGGGCTCCTACAATGAGCAGTTCTTC. The variable domain in full, completed from reference TRBV19 and TRBJ2-1, reads DGGITQSPKYLFRKEGQNVTLSCEQNLNHDAMYWYRQDPGQGLRLIYYSQIVNDFQKGDIAEGYSVSREKKESFPLTVTSAQKNPTAFYLCASSTTRGSYNEQFFGPGTRLTVL.